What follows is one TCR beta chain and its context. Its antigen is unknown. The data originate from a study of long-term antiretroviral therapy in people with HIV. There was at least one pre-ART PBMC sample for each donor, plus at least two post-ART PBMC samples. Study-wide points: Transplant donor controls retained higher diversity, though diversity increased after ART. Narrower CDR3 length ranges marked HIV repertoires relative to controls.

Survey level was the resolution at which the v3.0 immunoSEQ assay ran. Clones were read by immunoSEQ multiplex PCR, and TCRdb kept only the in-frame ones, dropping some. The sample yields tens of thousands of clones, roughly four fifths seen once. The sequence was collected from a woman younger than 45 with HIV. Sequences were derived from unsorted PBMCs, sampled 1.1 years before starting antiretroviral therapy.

CDR3 in amino acids: CASSSGNDVGSDTQYF. The CDR3 nucleotides are TGCGCCAGCAGCTCGGGGAACGATGTGGGGTCGGATACGCAGTATTTT. This chain uses TRBV5-1 with TRBJ2-3; possible D gene TRBD2, 5 bases. The CDR3 length is 16 residues. Trimming left V 3 bases short and J 6 bases short, with 20 bases between. In germline, CDR1 is SGHRS, CDR2 YFSETQ.